This TCR beta chain appears in the sequencing data of a study of T cells after somatic rescue of genetic block. CDR3 length: 14 amino acids. Germline CDR1 SNHLY, CDR2 FYNNEI. V lost 7 bases and J lost 4; bases outside the gene matches: 7. Generated by immunoSEQ multiplex PCR, the TCRdb table keeps only in-frame clones and is missing some. The sample holds more than 13,000 clones, approximately 79% seen once. The chain uses TRBV2 and TRBJ2-3, with 8 positions matching TRBD2. The receptor's source is a boy younger than 18. Sequenced input: peripheral blood mononuclear cells (PBMCs). The CDR3 coding sequence is TGTGCCAGCAATTCGGGAGGGGGTTCAGATACGCAGTATTTT. Protein sequence: CASNSGGGSDTQYF.